This T cell receptor beta chain emerged from a study of T-cell reconstitution after alpha-beta-depleted transplantation in children. Study-wide points: T-cell counts and diversity at one year post-transplant came mainly from newly produced T cells.

This clonotype was detected ten times or more. Its antigen is unidentified. The TCRbeta library incorporated unique molecular identifiers. TCRdb independently ran MiXCR on the PCR reads; one entry per CDR3 protein. Of roughly 500,000 distinct CDR3 sequences listed, roughly 10% are singletons. From germline, CDR1 is DFQATT and CDR2 SNEGSKA (reference sequence). V was cut by 5 bases and J by 6 bases, with 16 bases left in between. This CDR3 has 14 residues. The receptor comes from a child aged 2 to 10 with inherited bone marrow failure, due to receive a stem cell transplant. The material sequenced was PBMCs, taken before TCRalphabeta/CD19-depleted stem cell transplant. The rearrangement links TRBV20-1 to TRBJ2-2; possible D gene TRBD2, 5 bases. The CDR3 nucleotides read TGCAGTGCTCATTTTTTAGCGCGCTCCGGGGAGCTGTTTTTT. It is translated as CSAHFLARSGELFF.